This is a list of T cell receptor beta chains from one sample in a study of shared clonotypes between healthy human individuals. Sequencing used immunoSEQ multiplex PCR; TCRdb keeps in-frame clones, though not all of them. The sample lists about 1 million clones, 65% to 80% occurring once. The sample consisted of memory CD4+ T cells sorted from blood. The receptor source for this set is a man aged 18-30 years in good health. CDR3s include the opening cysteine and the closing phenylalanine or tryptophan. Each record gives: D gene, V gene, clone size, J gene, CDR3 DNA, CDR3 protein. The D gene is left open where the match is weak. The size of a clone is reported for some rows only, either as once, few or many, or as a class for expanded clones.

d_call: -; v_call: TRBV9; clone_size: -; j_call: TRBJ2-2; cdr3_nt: TGTGCCAGCAGCCCCTTAGTGGGATTTGGAACCGGGGAGCTGTTTTTT; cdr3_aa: CASSPLVGFGTGELFF
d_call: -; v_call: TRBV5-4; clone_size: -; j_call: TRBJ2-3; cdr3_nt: TGTGCCAGCAGCCTAGCTCGGGGGGCAAACACAGATACGCAGTATTTT; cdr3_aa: CASSLARGANTDTQYF
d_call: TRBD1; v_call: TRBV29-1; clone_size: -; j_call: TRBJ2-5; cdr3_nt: TGCAGCGTTGATATAGGGGGCGCGGGGACCCAGTACTTC; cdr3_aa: CSVDIGGAGTQYF
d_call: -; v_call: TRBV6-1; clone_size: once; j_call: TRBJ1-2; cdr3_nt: TGTGCCAGCGCCGAACGGGGTAGGGGCTACACCTTC; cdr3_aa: CASAERGRGYTF
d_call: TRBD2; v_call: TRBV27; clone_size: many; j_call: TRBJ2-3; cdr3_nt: TGTGCCAGCAGTTACCAGCGGGGGGAGAGAGATACGCAGTATTTT; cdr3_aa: CASSYQRGERDTQYF
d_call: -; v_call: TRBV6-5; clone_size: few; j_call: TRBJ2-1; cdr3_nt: TGTGCCAGCAGTTACTCACTAGTCAGGGAGCAGTTCTTC; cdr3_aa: CASSYSLVREQFF
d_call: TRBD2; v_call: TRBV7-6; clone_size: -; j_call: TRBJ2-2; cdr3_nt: TGTGCCAGCAGCTTAGTACCGACAGCGGGAGGGACCGGGGAGCTGTTTTTT; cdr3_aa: CASSLVPTAGGTGELFF
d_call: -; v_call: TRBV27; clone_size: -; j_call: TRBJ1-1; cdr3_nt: TGTGCCAGCAGTTTGGGCGGAAAGAACACTGAAGCTTTCTTT; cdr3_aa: CASSLGGKNTEAFF
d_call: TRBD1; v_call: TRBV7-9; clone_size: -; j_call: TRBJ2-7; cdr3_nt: TGTGCCAGCAGCCCCGGACAGGGTCCCGACGAGCAGTACTTC; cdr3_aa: CASSPGQGPDEQYF
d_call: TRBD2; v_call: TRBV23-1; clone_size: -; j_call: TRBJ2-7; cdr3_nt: TGCGCCAGCAGTCTTAACCCCGAGGGACTAGCGAGATACGAGCAGTACTTC; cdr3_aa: CASSLNPEGLARYEQYF
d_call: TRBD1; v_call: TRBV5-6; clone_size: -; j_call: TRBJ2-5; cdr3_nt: TGTGCCAGCAGCTGGCAGGGGACAGGGCGAGAGACCCAGTACTTC; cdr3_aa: CASSWQGTGRETQYF
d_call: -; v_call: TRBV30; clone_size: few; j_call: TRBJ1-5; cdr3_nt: TGTGCCTGGAGTCAGATCCGCAATCAGCCCCAGCATTTT; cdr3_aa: CAWSQIRNQPQHF
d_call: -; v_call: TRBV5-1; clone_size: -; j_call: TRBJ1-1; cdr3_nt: TGCGCCAGCAGCTCGGTCCAGGGTCGGGCTGAAGCTTTCTTT; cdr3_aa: CASSSVQGRAEAFF
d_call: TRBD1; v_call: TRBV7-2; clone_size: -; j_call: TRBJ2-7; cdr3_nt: TGTGCCAGCAGCTTAGTGCAGCCCGGCAGGGGGCTGAGCGAGCAGTACTTC; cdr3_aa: CASSLVQPGRGLSEQYF
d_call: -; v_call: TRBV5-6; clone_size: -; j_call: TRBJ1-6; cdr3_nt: TGTGCCAGCAGCCCTTACAGGGTGAGCTCCTATAATTCACCCCTCCACTTT; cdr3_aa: CASSPYRVSSYNSPLHF
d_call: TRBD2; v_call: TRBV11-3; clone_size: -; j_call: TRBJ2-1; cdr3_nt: TGTGCCAGCAGCTTAAGCGGGAGGGTAAATGAGCAGTTCTTC; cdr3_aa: CASSLSGRVNEQFF
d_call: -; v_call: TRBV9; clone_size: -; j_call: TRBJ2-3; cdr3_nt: TGTGCCAGCAGCACCCGGACGGGGGACACCACAGATACGCAGTATTTT; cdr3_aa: CASSTRTGDTTDTQYF
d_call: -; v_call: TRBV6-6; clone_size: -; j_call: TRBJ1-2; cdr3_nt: TGTGCCAGCAGTTACGGGAGGGGGGCTGACTATGGCTACACCTTC; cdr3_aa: CASSYGRGADYGYTF
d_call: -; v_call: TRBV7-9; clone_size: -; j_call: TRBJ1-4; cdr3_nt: TGTGCCAGCAGCATCCGACAGTCAACTAATGAAAAACTGTTTTTT; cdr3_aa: CASSIRQSTNEKLFF
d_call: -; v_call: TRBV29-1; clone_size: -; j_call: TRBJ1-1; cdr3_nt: TGCAGCGTTACTGCCAACTCGCGGGGGACTGAAGCTTTCTTT; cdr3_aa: CSVTANSRGTEAFF
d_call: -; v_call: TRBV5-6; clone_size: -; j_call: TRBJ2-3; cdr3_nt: TGTGCCAGCAGCGACCGTTCACGGAGCCTTAACACAGATACGCAGTATTTT; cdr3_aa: CASSDRSRSLNTDTQYF
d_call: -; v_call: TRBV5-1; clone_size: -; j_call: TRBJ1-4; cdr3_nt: TGCGCCAGCAGCGGCGGAGGGTCTAATGAAAAACTGTTTTTT; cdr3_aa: CASSGGGSNEKLFF
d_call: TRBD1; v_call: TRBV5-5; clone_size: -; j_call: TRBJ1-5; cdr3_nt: TGTGCCAGCAGTTTGGACAGGGTCCAGTCTCAGCCCCAGCATTTT; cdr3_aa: CASSLDRVQSQPQHF
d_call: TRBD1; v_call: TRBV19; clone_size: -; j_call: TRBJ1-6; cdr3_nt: TGTGCCAGTAGTAGAAAGGCAGGGGGCTATAATTCACCCCTCCACTTT; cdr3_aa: CASSRKAGGYNSPLHF
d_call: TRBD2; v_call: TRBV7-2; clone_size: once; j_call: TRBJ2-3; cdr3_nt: TGTGCCAGCAGCTTTTATTTAGCGGGGGCTTTGGATACGCAGTATTTT; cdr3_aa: CASSFYLAGALDTQYF
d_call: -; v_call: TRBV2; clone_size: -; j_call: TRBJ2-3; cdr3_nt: TGTGCCAGCAGTGAAGCTTCGGACTTCGGTACGCAGTATTTT; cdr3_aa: CASSEASDFGTQYF
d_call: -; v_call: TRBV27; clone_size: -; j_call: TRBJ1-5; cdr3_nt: TGTGCCAGCAGTTCTCGCCGGGACGCCCTGCAGCCCCAGCATTTT; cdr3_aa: CASSSRRDALQPQHF
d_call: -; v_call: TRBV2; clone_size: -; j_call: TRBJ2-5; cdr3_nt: TGTGCCAGCAAAAGGGTGGGTGGCCAAGAGACCCAGTACTTC; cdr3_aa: CASKRVGGQETQYF
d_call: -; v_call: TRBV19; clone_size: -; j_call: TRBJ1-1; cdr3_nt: TGTGCCAGTAGTATTATGGGGGGGAACACTGAAGCTTTCTTT; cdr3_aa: CASSIMGGNTEAFF
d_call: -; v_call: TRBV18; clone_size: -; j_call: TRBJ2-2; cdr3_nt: TGTGCCAGCTCACCACCGTCGGCAGAAGCCGGGGAGCTGTTTTTT; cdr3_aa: CASSPPSAEAGELFF
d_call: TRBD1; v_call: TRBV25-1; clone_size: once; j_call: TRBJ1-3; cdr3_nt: TGTGCCAGCAGTCCCCGGGACAGGGTCGGAAACACCATATATTTT; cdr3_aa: CASSPRDRVGNTIYF